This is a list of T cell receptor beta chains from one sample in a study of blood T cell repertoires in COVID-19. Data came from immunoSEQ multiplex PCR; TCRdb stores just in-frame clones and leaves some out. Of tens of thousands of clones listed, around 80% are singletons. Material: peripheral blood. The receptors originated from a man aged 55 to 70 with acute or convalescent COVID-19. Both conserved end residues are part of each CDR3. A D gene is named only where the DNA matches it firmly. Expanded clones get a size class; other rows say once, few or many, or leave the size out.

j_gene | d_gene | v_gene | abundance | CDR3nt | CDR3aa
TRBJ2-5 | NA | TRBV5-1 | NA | TGCGCCAGCAGCCAGGACACCCTGCAGACCCAGTACTTC | CASSQDTLQTQYF
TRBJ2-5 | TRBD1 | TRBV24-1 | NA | TGTGCCACCAGTGACCCTCGGACAGGAATGGAGACCCAGTACTTC | CATSDPRTGMETQYF
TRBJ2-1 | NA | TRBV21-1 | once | TGTGCCAGCATTCTTTGTCTTGGATCGCCGGGACAGGGTGGCCCAGGGACTTACAATGAGCAGTTCTTC | CASILCLGSPGQGGPGTYNEQFF
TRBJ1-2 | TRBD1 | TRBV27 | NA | TGTGCCAGCAGCCGGGACAGGTCCTATGGCTACACCTTC | CASSRDRSYGYTF
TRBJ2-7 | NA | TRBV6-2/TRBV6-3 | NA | TGTGCCAGCAGTTACCCCACCCAGGGGCGGGTATCCTACGAGCAGTACTTC | CASSYPTQGRVSYEQYF
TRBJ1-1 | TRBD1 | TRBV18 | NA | TGTGCCAGCTCACCACCGAATGCAGGGGGGAGGTCTGAAGCTTTCTTT | CASSPPNAGGRSEAFF
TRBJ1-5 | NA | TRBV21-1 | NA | TGTGCCAGCAACCTAACAGGGGGCGGTGGACCAAGTCAGCCCCAGCATTTT | CASNLTGGGGPSQPQHF
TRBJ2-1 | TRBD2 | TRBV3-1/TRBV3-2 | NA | TGTGCCAGCAGCCGAATAGCGGGGGAACCCTACAATGAGCAGTTCTTC | CASSRIAGEPYNEQFF
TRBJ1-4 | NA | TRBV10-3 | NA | TGTGCCATCAGTGAAGCCTTCTCAACTAATGAAAAACTGTTTTTT | CAISEAFSTNEKLFF
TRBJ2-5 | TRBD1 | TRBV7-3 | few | TGTGCCAGCAGCGCGACAGGGGGCCTAGGAGAGACCCAGTACTTC | CASSATGGLGETQYF
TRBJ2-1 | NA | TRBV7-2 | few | TGTGCCAGCAGCTTAGACAGGGCCAATGAGCAGTTCTTC | CASSLDRANEQFF
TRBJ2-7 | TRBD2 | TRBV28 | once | TGTGCCAGCAGTTCAGGGACTAGCAACTACGAGCAGTACTTC | CASSSGTSNYEQYF
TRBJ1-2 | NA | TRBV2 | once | TGTGCCAGCAGTACCAGGGTGGACTATGGCTACACCTTC | CASSTRVDYGYTF
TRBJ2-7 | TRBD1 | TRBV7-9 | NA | TGTGCCAGCAGCCCTGTCCGGGACAGAGGAACCAACGAGCAGTACTTC | CASSPVRDRGTNEQYF
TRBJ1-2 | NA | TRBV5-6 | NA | TGTGCCAGCAGCCTGGCGGGGGTCGACTATGGCTACACCTTC | CASSLAGVDYGYTF
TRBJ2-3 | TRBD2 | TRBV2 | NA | TGTGCCAGCAGTTTAGCGGGAAGCACAGATACGCAGTATTTT | CASSLAGSTDTQYF
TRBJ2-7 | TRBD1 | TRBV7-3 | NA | TGTGCCAGCAGCGTATCAGGGGGCCACGAGCAGTACTTC | CASSVSGGHEQYF
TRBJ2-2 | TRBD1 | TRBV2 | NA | TGTGCCAGCAGTGGACAGGGTGGGACCGGGGAGCTGTTTTTT | CASSGQGGTGELFF
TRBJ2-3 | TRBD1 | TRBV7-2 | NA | TGTGCCAGCAGCTTAGACAGGGGGCCGGCAGATACGCAGTATTTT | CASSLDRGPADTQYF
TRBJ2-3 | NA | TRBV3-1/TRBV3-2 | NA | TGTGCCAGCAGCCAAGCGAGTGAGGTTTGGGCAGATACGCAGTATTTT | CASSQASEVWADTQYF
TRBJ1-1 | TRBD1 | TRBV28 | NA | TGTGCCAGCAGTTGGACAGGGGTCTTTGAAGCTTTCTTT | CASSWTGVFEAFF
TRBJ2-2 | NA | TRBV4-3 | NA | TGCGCCAGCAGCCAAGTCCAGGTTTACGGCGGGGAGCTGTTTTTT | CASSQVQVYGGELFF
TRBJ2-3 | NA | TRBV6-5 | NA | TGTGCCAGCAGTTCAACTAGGTTTTTATTAGATACGCAGTATTTT | CASSSTRFLLDTQYF
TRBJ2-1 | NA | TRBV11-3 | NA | TGTGCCAGCAGCTTCGGGGTAGACAATGAGCAGTTCTTC | CASSFGVDNEQFF
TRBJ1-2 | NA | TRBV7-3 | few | TGTGCCAGCAGCCCCACCCCGACAGAGGACTATGGCTACACCTTC | CASSPTPTEDYGYTF
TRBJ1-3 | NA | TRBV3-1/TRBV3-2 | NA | TGTGCCAGCAGCCAAGTGAGCTCTGGAAACACCATATATTTT | CASSQVSSGNTIYF
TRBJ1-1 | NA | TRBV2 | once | TGTGCCAGCAGGGGAGAGACAGGGAACACTGAAGCTTTCTTT | CASRGETGNTEAFF
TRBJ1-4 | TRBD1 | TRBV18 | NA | TGTGCCAGCTCACTACGACAGGGGGCCGGTGAAAAACTGTTTTTT | CASSLRQGAGEKLFF
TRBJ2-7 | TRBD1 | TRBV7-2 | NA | TGTGCCAGCAGCCTGGACAGGGGGATGCCCTACGAGCAGTACTTC | CASSLDRGMPYEQYF
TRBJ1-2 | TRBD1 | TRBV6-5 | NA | TGTGCCAGCTGGGACAGGGGGGAAGCTAACTATGGCTACACCTTC | CASWDRGEANYGYTF
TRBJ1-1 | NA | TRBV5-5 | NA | TGTGCCAGCAGCCTCCAACCGGGGAACACTGAAGCTTTCTTT | CASSLQPGNTEAFF
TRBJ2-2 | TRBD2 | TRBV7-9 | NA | TGTGCCAGCAGCTACCGCCCAGTTGCGGGAGGGACAACCGGGGAGCTGTTTTTT | CASSYRPVAGGTTGELFF
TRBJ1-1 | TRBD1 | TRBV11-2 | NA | TGTGCCAGCAGCTTAGGTTCCAGGGGGGCTTTCTTT | CASSLGSRGAFF
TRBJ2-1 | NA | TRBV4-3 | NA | TGCGCCAGCAGCCAAGAGTTCGCTAGGGAGCAGTTCTTC | CASSQEFAREQFF
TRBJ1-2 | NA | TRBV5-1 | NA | TGCGCCAGCAGCCCCCCGTTGGGAGGGGGTAGCGGCTACACCTTC | CASSPPLGGGSGYTF
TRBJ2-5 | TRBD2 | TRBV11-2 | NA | TGTGCCAGCAGCTTCACGAGCGGGGGCCAGGGAGAGACCCAGTACTTC | CASSFTSGGQGETQYF
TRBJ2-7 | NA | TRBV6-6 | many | TGTGCCAGCAAGGATGGAACCGGGTTCCCCTACGAGCAGTACTTC | CASKDGTGFPYEQYF
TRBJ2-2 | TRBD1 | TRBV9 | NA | TGTGCCAGCAGCGCCCACCAACAGGGGAACGGGGAGCTGTTTTTT | CASSAHQQGNGELFF
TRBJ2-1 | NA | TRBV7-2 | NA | TGTGCCAGCAGCTTGTTCGGGAACAATGAGCAGTTCTTC | CASSLFGNNEQFF
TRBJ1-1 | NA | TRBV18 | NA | TGTGCCAGCTCACCAACAGGAACTGAAGCTTTCTTT | CASSPTGTEAFF
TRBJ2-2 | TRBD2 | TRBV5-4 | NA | TGTGCCAGCAGCGAACCGACTAGCGGCAACACCGGGGAGCTGTTTTTT | CASSEPTSGNTGELFF
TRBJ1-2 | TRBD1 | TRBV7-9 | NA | TGTGCCAGCAACCCACAGGGGGGCTACACCTTC | CASNPQGGYTF
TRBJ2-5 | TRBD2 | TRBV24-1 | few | TGTGCCACCAGTGTAAGCGGGGGCCAAGAGACCCAGTACTTC | CATSVSGGQETQYF
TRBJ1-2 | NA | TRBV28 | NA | TGTGCCAGCAGTAAACAACCGTATGGCTACACCTTC | CASSKQPYGYTF
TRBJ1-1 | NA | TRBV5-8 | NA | TGTGCCAGCAGCATCGGACAGTTAACAACCGAAGCTTTCTTT | CASSIGQLTTEAFF
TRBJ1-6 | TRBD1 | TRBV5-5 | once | TGTGCCAGCAGCAGGGGACAGGGAGGAAATTCACCCCTCCACTTT | CASSRGQGGNSPLHF
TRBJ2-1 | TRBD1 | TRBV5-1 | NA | TGCGCCAGCAGCAGCTGGGGACAGGACAATGAGCAGTTCTTC | CASSSWGQDNEQFF
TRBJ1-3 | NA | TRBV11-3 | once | TGTGCCAGCAGCTTAGCGGGGACTGGAAACACCATATATTTT | CASSLAGTGNTIYF
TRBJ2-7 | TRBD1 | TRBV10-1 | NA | TGCGCCAGCAGTCCGGGACAGGGAGACGAGCAGTACTTC | CASSPGQGDEQYF
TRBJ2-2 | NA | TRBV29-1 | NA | TGCAGCGTTGTAAGGGGCGGGGAGCTGTTTTTT | CSVVRGGELFF
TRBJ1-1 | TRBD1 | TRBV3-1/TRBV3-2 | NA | TGTGCCAGCAGCCAGCCGACAGGGGGGGATACTGAAGCTTTCTTT | CASSQPTGGDTEAFF
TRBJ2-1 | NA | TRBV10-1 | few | TGCGCCAGCAGTGAGATCGCGGCAGGGGATGCTGAGCAGTTCTTC | CASSEIAAGDAEQFF
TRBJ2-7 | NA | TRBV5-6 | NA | TGTGCCAGCAGCCTCCAGATCCCCTACGAGCAGTACTTC | CASSLQIPYEQYF
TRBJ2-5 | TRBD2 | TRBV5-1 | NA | TGCGCCAGCAGCCCGCTAGCGGGGAAAGAGACCCAGTACTTC | CASSPLAGKETQYF
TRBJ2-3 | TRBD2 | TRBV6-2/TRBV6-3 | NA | TGTGCCAGCAGTTACTTCTCAACTAGCGGGAGGACAGATACGCAGTATTTT | CASSYFSTSGRTDTQYF
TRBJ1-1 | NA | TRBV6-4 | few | TGTGCCAGCAGTGACTCGGGGCAGGGGCTCACTGAAGCTTTCTTT | CASSDSGQGLTEAFF
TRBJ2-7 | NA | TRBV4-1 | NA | TGCGCCAGCAGCCAGCTGGGTCAGGGGGGTGTTCGCGAGCAGTACTTC | CASSQLGQGGVREQYF
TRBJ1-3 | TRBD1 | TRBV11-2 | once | TGTGCCAGCACTCTGGACAGGGGGACTGGAAACACCATATATTTT | CASTLDRGTGNTIYF
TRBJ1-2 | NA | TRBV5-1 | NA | TGCGCCAGCAATGCTGGGAGTAACTATGGCTACACCTTC | CASNAGSNYGYTF